This TCR beta chain derives from a study of cytomegalovirus exposure and HLA in healthy donors. This CDR3 is 11 amino acids long. Trimming took off 1 base at V and 6 bases at J, with 5 bases between the two ends. Germline V gives CDR1 SGHRS, CDR2 YFSETQ. Both 60 Vbeta primers and 13 Jbeta primers went into the PCR. The method was immunoSEQ multiplex PCR; TCRdb's version includes in-frame clones alone and lacks a portion of them. Here the sample spans over 150,000 clones, around four fifths being singletons. The V and J genes are TRBV5-1 and TRBJ2-7; D is ambiguous. The source material was PBMCs. The clonotype comes from a male donor in good health and CMV-seropositive. CDR3 DNA: TGCGCCAGCAGCTTGAACACCGAGCAGTACTTC. Amino acid sequence: CASSLNTEQYF.